The rows below give T cell receptor beta chains drawn from one sample of a study of blood T cell repertoires in COVID-19. The repertoire was sequenced with immunoSEQ multiplex PCR; TCRdb's copy has only in-frame clones and lacks some. The table has over 100,000 clones, 90% seen once; the top ten hold about 1%. The sample comprised peripheral blood. The receptor source for this set is a human donor in a cohort sampled during active COVID-19. CDR3s include the opening cysteine and the closing phenylalanine or tryptophan. The D gene is left open where the match is weak. Clone size is shown for a subset of rows, as once, few, many or a class of expanded clone.

V	length	D	size	J	DNA	CDR3
TRBV9	15	TRBD2	-	TRBJ2-5	TGTGCCAGCAGCGTCACTAGCGGGAGGGTTGAGACCCAGTACTTC	CASSVTSGRVETQYF
TRBV19	15	TRBD2	-	TRBJ2-3	TGTGCCAGTAGTATACTAGCGGCTAGCACAGATACGCAGTATTTT	CASSILAASTDTQYF
TRBV5-1	13	TRBD2	-	TRBJ2-1	TGCGCCAGCAGCTTACTAGCGGGGAGTGAGCAGTTCTTC	CASSLLAGSEQFF
TRBV5-4	15	-	-	TRBJ1-2	TGTGCCAGCAGCTTGGCATCCGGGAGGAGCTATGGCTACACCTTC	CASSLASGRSYGYTF
TRBV19	14	TRBD2	-	TRBJ2-7	TGTGCCAGTAGTATCCGGCGGGGGGCGGGTGAGCAGTACTTC	CASSIRRGAGEQYF
TRBV20-1	17	TRBD2	-	TRBJ2-7	TGCAGTGCTAGTTCTTCTTCGTCTAGCGGGAGGTTTTACGAGCAGTACTTC	CSASSSSSSGRFYEQYF
TRBV18	13	-	-	TRBJ1-5	TGTGCCAGCTCAGAGCAGCAGGATCAGCCCCAGCATTTT	CASSEQQDQPQHF
TRBV9	16	TRBD2	-	TRBJ2-5	TGTGCCAGCAGCGCTGATAGCGGGGGGGTCCAAGAGACCCAGTACTTC	CASSADSGGVQETQYF
TRBV6-1	17	TRBD2	-	TRBJ2-1	TGTGCCAGCAGTGAAGTAGCGGGGGGGGTAACCTACAATGAGCAGTTCTTC	CASSEVAGGVTYNEQFF
TRBV5-1	15	TRBD1	-	TRBJ2-5	TGCGCCAGCGACCCCGGACAGGGGCTACAAGAGACCCAGTACTTC	CASDPGQGLQETQYF
TRBV9	19	TRBD1	-	TRBJ2-2	TGTGCCAGCAGCTCTTACAGGGGAACATTTACATTTAACACCGGGGAGCTGTTTTTT	CASSSYRGTFTFNTGELFF
TRBV6-6	15	TRBD1	-	TRBJ1-6	TGTGCCAGCAGTGGACAGGGGGCTAACAATTCACCCCTCCACTTT	CASSGQGANNSPLHF
TRBV11-2	16	-	-	TRBJ1-1	TGTGCCAGCAGCTTAGTCCCCCCAGGGCTTGGCGCTGAAGCTTTCTTT	CASSLVPPGLGAEAFF
TRBV10-3	14	TRBD1	-	TRBJ1-2	TGTGCCATCAGTGTGGAAGGGGGCAACTATGGCTACACCTTC	CAISVEGGNYGYTF
TRBV9	16	TRBD2	-	TRBJ2-5	TGTGCCAGCAGCCCCGGACTAGCGGGAGGGGGAGGGACCCAGTACTTC	CASSPGLAGGGGTQYF
TRBV18	16	TRBD1	-	TRBJ1-1	TGTGCCAGCTCACTCACCGGGACAGGGGTTGTCACTGAAGCTTTCTTT	CASSLTGTGVVTEAFF
TRBV5-1	12	TRBD1	-	TRBJ1-1	TGCGCCAGCAGCAGAGGGACAGCTGAAGCTTTCTTT	CASSRGTAEAFF
TRBV12-3/TRBV12-4	12	-	-	TRBJ2-7	TGTGCCAGCAGCCTGAGCCCCTACGAGCAGTACTTC	CASSLSPYEQYF
TRBV27	14	TRBD1	-	TRBJ2-7	TGTGCCAGCAGCCCCGCAGGGGGCCCCTACGAGCAGTACTTC	CASSPAGGPYEQYF
TRBV7-2	15	TRBD1	-	TRBJ2-2	TGTGCCAGCAGCCAAACAGGGGGTAGCACCGGGGAGCTGTTTTTT	CASSQTGGSTGELFF
TRBV9	15	-	-	TRBJ1-2	TGTGCCAGCAGCGCCCAAGGGTGGAGGTCGGATGGCTACACCTTC	CASSAQGWRSDGYTF
TRBV4-2	17	TRBD1	-	TRBJ2-7	TGTGCCAGCAGCCGCCGGGGCTCCGGGACAGGGTTGGACGAGCAGTACTTC	CASSRRGSGTGLDEQYF
TRBV5-1	12	-	-	TRBJ2-5	TGCGCCACCACCGACACTGGGGAGACCCAGTACTTC	CATTDTGETQYF
TRBV4-2	17	TRBD2	-	TRBJ2-2	TGTGCCAGCAGGCAACTAGCGGGAGGGCCGGTCCCCGGGGAGCTGTTTTTT	CASRQLAGGPVPGELFF
TRBV18	13	-	once	TRBJ1-1	TGTGCCAGCTCACCCCAGGTAAACACTGAAGCTTTCTTT	CASSPQVNTEAFF
TRBV7-8	15	TRBD1	-	TRBJ1-2	TGTGCCAGCAGCGCCCGACAGGGCCCTGTCTATGGCTACACCTTC	CASSARQGPVYGYTF
TRBV6-5	13	-	-	TRBJ1-2	TGTGCCAGCAGACCCACAGGACCCGGAGGCTACACCTTC	CASRPTGPGGYTF
TRBV7-3	16	TRBD2	-	TRBJ2-1	TGTGCCAGCAGCGGCACCGGGACTAGCGGGAGGGATGAGCAGTTCTTC	CASSGTGTSGRDEQFF
TRBV28	16	-	-	TRBJ2-7	TGTGCCAGCAGCCCCATTGGAGGGCGTAGCTCCTACGAGCAGTACTTC	CASSPIGGRSSYEQYF
TRBV29-1	14	TRBD1	-	TRBJ1-1	TGCAGCGTCCCTCGACAGGGGGCATGGACTGAAGCTTTCTTT	CSVPRQGAWTEAFF
TRBV28	16	TRBD1	-	TRBJ2-5	TGTGCCAGCAGTTTAAGGACAGGGGGCATTCGAGAGACCCAGTACTTC	CASSLRTGGIRETQYF
TRBV23-1	19	TRBD1	-	TRBJ2-4	TGCGCCAGCAGTCAACCTAAGGGGGACAGGCGTCTGCTGGGAAACATTCAGTACTTC	CASSQPKGDRRLLGNIQYF
TRBV27	13	-	-	TRBJ2-1	TGTGCCAGCAGTCGGACATCGCGGATTTGGCAGTTCTTC	CASSRTSRIWQFF
TRBV7-9	14	-	-	TRBJ2-3	TGTGCCAGCAGCTTAACGGGGAGCACAGATACGCAGTATTTT	CASSLTGSTDTQYF
TRBV15	14	TRBD2	-	TRBJ2-7	TGTGCCACCAGCGGGAGCGGGAGTCGGGGCGAGCAGTACTTC	CATSGSGSRGEQYF
TRBV7-3	14	TRBD1	-	TRBJ1-6	TGTGCCAGCAGCTCTACAGGGGGGGGTTCACCCCTCCACTTT	CASSSTGGGSPLHF
TRBV18	17	-	-	TRBJ1-5	TGTGCCAGCTCACCATGGGGTGGGGCTAAAGGAGATCAGCCCCAGCATTTT	CASSPWGGAKGDQPQHF
TRBV19	15	TRBD1	-	TRBJ2-7	TGTGCCAGTAGCGACCGGGACAGGGGATCCTACGAGCAGTACTTC	CASSDRDRGSYEQYF
TRBV29-1	13	-	once	TRBJ2-2	TGCAGCGTTGTCCCCCGTGAGACCGGGGAGCTGTTTTTT	CSVVPRETGELFF
TRBV5-1	14	TRBD1	-	TRBJ1-1	TGCGCCAGCAGCCGGGGACAGAGTAACACTGAAGCTTTCTTT	CASSRGQSNTEAFF
TRBV7-9	18	TRBD2	few	TRBJ2-7	TGTGCCAGCAGCTTAGAGGCTAGCGGGAGAGTCCGCGGATACGAGCAGTACTTC	CASSLEASGRVRGYEQYF
TRBV7-6	16	TRBD1	-	TRBJ1-3	TGTGCCAGCAGCTTAGTTCCAGGGGGGACTGGAAACACCATATATTTT	CASSLVPGGTGNTIYF
TRBV6-2/TRBV6-3	14	-	-	TRBJ2-1	TGTGCCAGCAGTCGGCCAGCGGGTCTCGATGAGCAGTTCTTC	CASSRPAGLDEQFF
TRBV6-5	16	-	-	TRBJ1-2	TGTGCCAGCAGTTATAGGATTTTCGGGGGTATACATGGCTACACCTTC	CASSYRIFGGIHGYTF
TRBV21-1	15	-	-	TRBJ1-6	TGTGCCAGCAGCGGCCGGGACAGGGGCTTCTCACCCCTCCACTTT	CASSGRDRGFSPLHF
TRBV6-5	13	TRBD2	once	TRBJ2-7	TGTGCCAGCAGATATGGGACTAGCTACGAGCAGTACTTC	CASRYGTSYEQYF
TRBV7-8	14	TRBD1	-	TRBJ1-1	TGTGCCAGCAGTTTGGACAGGGCGGCCACTGAAGCTTTCTTT	CASSLDRAATEAFF
TRBV14	16	-	-	TRBJ2-7	TGTGCCAGCAGCCAGATAACCCAGGGTAGATCCTACGAGCAGTACTTC	CASSQITQGRSYEQYF
TRBV9	13	-	-	TRBJ2-1	TGTGCCAGCAGCGTCCGGGAGTACAATGAGCAGTTCTTC	CASSVREYNEQFF
TRBV4-1	16	-	-	TRBJ1-1	TGCGCCAGCAGCCAAGATCCAACAGGGCCCCTCACTGAAGCTTTCTTT	CASSQDPTGPLTEAFF
TRBV9	13	-	-	TRBJ1-2	TGTGCCAGCAGCGTAGCACAGGGTTATGGCTACACCTTC	CASSVAQGYGYTF
TRBV19	13	-	-	TRBJ1-5	TGTGCCAGTAGTATAGGCTATAGACAGCCCCAGCATTTT	CASSIGYRQPQHF